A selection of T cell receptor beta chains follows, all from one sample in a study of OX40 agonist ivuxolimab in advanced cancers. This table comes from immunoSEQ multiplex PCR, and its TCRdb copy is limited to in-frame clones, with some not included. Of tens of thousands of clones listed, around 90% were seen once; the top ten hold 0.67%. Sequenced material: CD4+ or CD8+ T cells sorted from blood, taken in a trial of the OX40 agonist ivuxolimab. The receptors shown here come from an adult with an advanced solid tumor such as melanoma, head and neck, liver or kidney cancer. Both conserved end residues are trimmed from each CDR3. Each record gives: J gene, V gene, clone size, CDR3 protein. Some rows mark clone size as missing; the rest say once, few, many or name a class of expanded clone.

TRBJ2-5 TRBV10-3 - AIRQDSQETQY
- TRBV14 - ASSQGEPTSYEQY
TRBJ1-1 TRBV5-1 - ASSFGQANTEAF
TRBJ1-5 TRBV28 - ASTPRRAGGNQPQH
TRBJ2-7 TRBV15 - ATSRAPTSEQY
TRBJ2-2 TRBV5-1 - ASSLGTSGNTGELF
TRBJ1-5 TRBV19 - ASSIVVSPVFDGPQH
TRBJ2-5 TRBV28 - ASSSPPGFGETQY
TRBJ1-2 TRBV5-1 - ASSGQANYGYT
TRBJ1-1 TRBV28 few ASTLLGNTEAF
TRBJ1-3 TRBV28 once ASRPGGSGNTIY
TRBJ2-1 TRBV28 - ASRLSGTSGRIEQF
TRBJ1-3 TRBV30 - AWSVGPGNTIY
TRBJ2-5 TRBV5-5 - ASRDREETQY
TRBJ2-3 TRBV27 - ASSPAPTRVDTQY
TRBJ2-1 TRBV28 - ASRLPSGGVYNEQF
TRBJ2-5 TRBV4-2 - ASSQDKGGVETQY
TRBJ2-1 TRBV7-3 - ASSLGRYNEQF
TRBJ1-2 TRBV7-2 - ASSLTTRQIGYT
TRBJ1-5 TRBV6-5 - ASSSARVQQPQH
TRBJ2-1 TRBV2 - ASSTEARNEQF
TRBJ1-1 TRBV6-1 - ASVILRDRDTEAF
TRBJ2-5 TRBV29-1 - SVRGVTSGRPQETQY
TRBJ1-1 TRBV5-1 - ATSEEGRAEAF
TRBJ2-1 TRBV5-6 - ASSLLAAPSYNEQF
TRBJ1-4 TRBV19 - ASSMGQTTNEKLF
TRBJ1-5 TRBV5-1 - ASSLAPAGSNQPQH
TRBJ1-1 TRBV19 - ASSIRGLTEAF
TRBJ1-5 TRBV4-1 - ASSQLPLLGNQPQH
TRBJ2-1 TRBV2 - ASSLQDGGEQF
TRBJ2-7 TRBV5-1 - ASSPGQKSYEQY
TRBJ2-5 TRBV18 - ASSPGPGRGKETQY
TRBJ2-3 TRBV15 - ATRLSTDTQY
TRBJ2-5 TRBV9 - ASSVGGRTQETQY
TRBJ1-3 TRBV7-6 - ASSLGQSGNTIY
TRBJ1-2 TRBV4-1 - ASSQDPGPYGYT
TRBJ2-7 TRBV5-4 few ASSLRAGTGYEQY
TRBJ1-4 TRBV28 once ASSSWSGQANEKLF
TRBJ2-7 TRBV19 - ASSINHLASYEQY
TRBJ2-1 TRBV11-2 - ASSLLASNHNEQF
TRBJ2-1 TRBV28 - ASSFRAGGEQF
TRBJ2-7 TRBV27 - ASSSRLAGVYEQY
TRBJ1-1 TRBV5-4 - ASSSTAPRVTF
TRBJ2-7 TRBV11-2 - ASSSPGTGYEQY
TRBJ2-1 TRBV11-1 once ASSYMAGDGIEQF
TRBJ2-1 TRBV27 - ASRRLAGANNEQF
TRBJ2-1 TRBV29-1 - SSSRGGEQF
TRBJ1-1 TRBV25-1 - ASSPYGDYTEAF
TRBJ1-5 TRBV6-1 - ASSGQGGNQPQH
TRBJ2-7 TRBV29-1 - SVERDRGGEQY
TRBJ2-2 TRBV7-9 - ASSLGTGLSTGELF
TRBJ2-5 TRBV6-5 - ASRTGWLARETQY
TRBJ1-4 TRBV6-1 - ASSLSLEKLF